The 22 T cell receptor beta chains given below trace back to one sample, sequenced in a study of early T cells in non-severe SARS-CoV-2 infection. In TCRdb, the 5' RACE reads were re-called with MiXCR into one record per CDR3 protein. The sample lists about 70,000 distinct CDR3 sequences, 5% occurring once. The sample here was whole blood, taken at baseline. These receptors were obtained from an adult who was a healthcare worker with PCR-confirmed SARS-CoV-2 infection or an uninfected control (not recorded which).

This chain links TRBV20-1 with TRBJ1-1, with D uncertain. Trimming shortened V by 1 base and J by 1 base, and 16 bases separated the two germline ends. The CDR3 spans 16 residues. The germline V gene has CDR1 DFQATT and CDR2 SNEGSKA (reference sequence). The CDR3 nucleotides read TGCAGTGCTAGAGGAGGGCTTGGAGGGAGGAACACTGAAGCTTTCTTT. It encodes CSARGGLGGRNTEAFF.

The sample holds many counts of this clonotype. The rearrangement joins TRBV5-4 to TRBJ1-1; no reliable D call. V lost 4 bases and J 0 bases, leaving 7 bases between the germline ends. The CDR3 length is 13 residues. Germline-derived CDR1 and CDR2 are SGHNT and YYREEE (reference sequence). Here the CDR3 DNA reads TGTGCCAGCAGCACCACAATGAACACTGAAGCTTTCTTT. Translation gives CASSTTMNTEAFF.

This clonotype was seen at least ten times. The V and J genes are TRBV27 and TRBJ2-1; 7 bases are shared with TRBD2. V gave up 6 bases and J gave up 6 bases; unmatched junction bases: 14. Looked up from germline, CDR1 is MNHEY and CDR2 is SMNVEV (reference sequence). The CDR3 has 16 amino acids. The DNA of the CDR3 is TGTGCCAGCAGCCTCGACCCTGGCGGGGGTGGCAATGAGCAGTTCTTC. Translated, it gives CASSLDPGGGGNEQFF.

This clonotype has more than one count but fewer than ten. The genes are TRBV9 and TRBJ2-3; D call uncertain. Germline-derived CDR1 and CDR2 are SGDLS and YYNGEE. The CDR3 covers 14 residues. Trimming pared 1 base from V and 2 bases from J, leaving 8 bases between. CDR3 DNA: TGTGCCAGCAGCGTACGCGTATTCACAGATACGCAGTATTTT. Residues: CASSVRVFTDTQYF.

The table lists this clonotype with a few counts. This chain uses TRBV20-1 with TRBJ2-1; D gene unclear. V dropped 1 base and J dropped 9 bases, with 13 bases sitting between them. The CDR3 spans 13 residues. Per the germline V gene, CDR1 is DFQATT and CDR2 is SNEGSKA (reference sequence). The CDR3, as DNA: TGCAGTGCTAGAGGGAATAGGGCTAGTGAGCAGTTCTTC. Translated, it gives CSARGNRASEQFF.

The chain couples TRBV5-1 to TRBJ1-1, with 8 bases matching TRBD1. J was trimmed by 7 bases and V by 0 bases; bases with no gene match: 5. CDR1 and CDR2 from the germline V gene are SGHRS and YFSETQ. The CDR3 has 14 amino acids. The CDR3 is CASSLAPGGNEAFF. The DNA of the CDR3 is TGCGCCAGCAGCTTGGCCCCAGGGGGCAATGAAGCTTTCTTT.

This clonotype has at least ten counts. V usage is TRBV12-3 or TRBV12-4 and J usage is TRBJ1-5; 7 positions agree with TRBD1. The CDR3 runs 14 residues. With 0 bases clipped from V and 6 bases from J, the junction kept 2 bases outside the gene matches. CDR3 DNA: TGTGCCAGCAGTTTAGCAGGGGGCGTTCAGCCCCAGCATTTT. Amino acid sequence: CASSLAGGVQPQHF.

This clonotype was recorded many times. This chain links TRBV24-1 with TRBJ2-1, with 10 bases identical to TRBD1. The ends lost 11 bases at V and 2 bases at J; junction bases unmatched: 11. The CDR3 length is 16 residues. The germline V gene has CDR1 KGHDR and CDR2 SFDVKD. The CDR3 DNA reads as TGTGCCATCGGACAGGGGGTTGGACTCCCCTACAATGAGCAGTTCTTC. It codes for CAIGQGVGLPYNEQFF.

By sample share, this clonotype is medium-sized. V usage is TRBV29-1 and J usage is TRBJ2-3; 14 bases align to TRBD2. The ends lost 5 bases at V and 4 bases at J; junction bases unmatched: 5. Germline CDR1 and CDR2: SQVTM and ANQGSEA. The CDR3 totals 15 residues. The chain's CDR3 is CSVSTSGRGADTQYF. The CDR3 bases are TGCAGCGTTTCGACTAGCGGGAGGGGTGCAGATACGCAGTATTTT.

There are a few counts of this clonotype. The CDR3 DNA follows: TGTGCCAGCAGGAGGGGGGACAGTGGGACAGATACGCAGTATTTT. Translating gives CASRRGDSGTDTQYF. The chain employs TRBV2 and TRBJ2-3, with a tentative D call TRBD1 (7 bases). Germline V gives CDR1 SNHLY, CDR2 FYNNEI. V was clipped by 6 bases and J by 3 bases, with 16 bases between them. CDR3 length: 15 residues.

This clonotype was seen only a few times. This chain uses TRBV5-1 with TRBJ2-7; 8 positions match TRBD2. V shed 3 bases and J 0 bases; nucleotides not matched to a gene: 5. The CDR3 covers 15 residues. Germline lookup yields CDR1 SGHRS and CDR2 YFSETQ. CDR3 residues: CASSWNSGSSYEQYF. CDR3 sequence (DNA): TGCGCCAGCAGCTGGAACAGCGGGAGCTCCTACGAGCAGTACTTC.

At least ten counts were recorded for this clonotype. This chain joins TRBV11-2 and TRBJ2-6; 8 bases fit TRBD2. The CDR3 extends over 19 amino acids. With V trimmed by 5 bases and J by 0 bases, 12 bases remained unmatched. The germline V gene has CDR1 SGHAT and CDR2 FQNNGV. The CDR3 nucleotides read TGTGCCAGCAGCCAGGGAGGAGGACTAGCATACTCTGGGGCCAACGTCCTGACTTTC. Translated, it gives CASSQGGGLAYSGANVLTF. Combining the CDR3 with reference TRBV11-2 and TRBJ2-6 gives the whole variable domain EAGVAQSPRYKIIEKRQSVAFWCNPISGHATLYWYQQILGQGPKLLIQFQNNGVVDDSQLPKDRFSAERLKGVDSTLKIQPAKLEDSAVYLCASSQGGGLAYSGANVLTFGAGSRLTVL.

This clonotype was found many times. The chain employs TRBV7-3 and TRBJ2-1; 12 bases match TRBD2. In germline, CDR1 is SGHTA, CDR2 FQGTGA. Losses at the gene ends were 4 bases for V and 7 bases for J; bases not matched to a gene: 5. This CDR3 has 15 amino acids. The DNA for the CDR3 is TGTGCCAGCAGCTCGGGACTAGCGGGTAAGAATGAGCAGTTCTTC. Amino acids: CASSSGLAGKNEQFF.

There are many counts of this clonotype. The J gene is TRBJ1-1, the V gene TRBV20-1; D is possibly TRBD1 (6 bases). The CDR3 is 12 residues long. Germline CDR1 DFQATT, CDR2 SNEGSKA (reference sequence). CDR3 bases: TGCAGCGGACGGGCAGGGGCCCCTGAAGCTTTCTTT. This translates into CSGRAGAPEAFF.

This rearrangement joins TRBV13 to TRBJ2-3, with TRBD1 identical over 9 bases. CDR1 is PRHDT, CDR2 FYEKMQ, per germline (reference sequence). There are 15 residues in the CDR3. The V segment lost 3 bases and the J segment 2 bases; nucleotides outside the gene matches: 3. CDR3: CASSFGDRVTDTQYF. The CDR3 bases are TGTGCCAGCAGCTTTGGGGACAGGGTCACAGATACGCAGTATTTT.

The gene calls are TRBV21-1 and TRBJ2-1; the listed D gene, TRBD1, was not tested against the DNA. TRBV21-1 is designated a pseudogene. The CDR3 totals 15 residues. In DNA, the CDR3 is TGTGCCAGCAGCAAAGCGCTAAGGGCGGGACAGGACGAGTTCTTC. This encodes CASSKALRAGQDEFF.

This clonotype was counted ten times or more. The J gene is TRBJ2-7, the V gene TRBV28; D is unclear. There are 13 residues in the CDR3. Germline values: CDR1 MDHEN, CDR2 SYDVKM. Trimming took 1 base from V and 8 from J, leaving 12 bases between them. The CDR3: CASSLLDLPKQYF. As DNA, the CDR3 is TGTGCCAGCAGTTTATTAGACCTCCCAAAGCAGTACTTC.

This clonotype was seen at least ten times. V is TRBV7-2 and J is TRBJ2-3; tentative D call: TRBD2 (6 bases). CDR3 length equals 15 residues. Germline CDR1 is SGHTA and CDR2 is FQGNSA. V dropped 1 base and J dropped 0 bases, with 8 bases sitting between them. DNA of the CDR3: TGTGCCAGCAGCTTAGATAGCGGCAGCACAGATACGCAGTATTTT. Its translation is CASSLDSGSTDTQYF.

V gene TRBV6-1 combines with J gene TRBJ1-1; 8 bases are shared with TRBD1. With V trimmed by 4 bases and J by 4 bases, 8 bases remained unmatched. There are 15 residues in the CDR3. Germline V gene lookup returns CDR1 MNHNS and CDR2 SASEGT. CDR3 in amino acids: CASSGPQGAGTEAFF. CDR3 nucleotide sequence: TGTGCCAGCAGTGGCCCCCAGGGGGCTGGCACTGAAGCTTTCTTT.

This clonotype showed up just a few times. This sequence joins TRBV20-1 and TRBJ2-7, with D possibly being TRBD2 (6 bases). Germline CDR1 is DFQATT and CDR2 is SNEGSKA (reference sequence). Trimming left V 2 bases short and J 0 bases short, with 11 bases between. The CDR3 totals 14 residues. CDR3 coding DNA: TGCAGTGCTAGATCCGGCGGGGCCTCCTACGAGCAGTACTTC. Amino acid sequence: CSARSGGASYEQYF.

This clonotype was seen repeatedly, ten times or more. The rearrangement links TRBV7-8 to TRBJ2-1; 8 bases align to TRBD2. CDR1 and CDR2 from the germline V gene are SGHVS and FQNEAQ. This CDR3 is built from 14 residues. J was trimmed by 11 bases and V by 0 bases; bases with no gene match: 6. CDR3 region: CASSLAGLAAQQFF. As DNA, the CDR3 is TGTGCCAGCAGCTTAGCTGGACTAGCCGCTCAGCAGTTCTTC.

Many counts were recorded for this clonotype. The chain joins TRBV29-1 to TRBJ2-2; D not certain. Germline CDR1 is SQVTM and CDR2 is ANQGSEA. The length of the CDR3 is 12 residues. V lost 3 bases and J 7 bases, leaving 9 bases between the germline ends. CDR3: CSVEWRLGELFF. DNA for the CDR3: TGCAGCGTTGAGTGGCGGCTCGGGGAGCTGTTTTTT.